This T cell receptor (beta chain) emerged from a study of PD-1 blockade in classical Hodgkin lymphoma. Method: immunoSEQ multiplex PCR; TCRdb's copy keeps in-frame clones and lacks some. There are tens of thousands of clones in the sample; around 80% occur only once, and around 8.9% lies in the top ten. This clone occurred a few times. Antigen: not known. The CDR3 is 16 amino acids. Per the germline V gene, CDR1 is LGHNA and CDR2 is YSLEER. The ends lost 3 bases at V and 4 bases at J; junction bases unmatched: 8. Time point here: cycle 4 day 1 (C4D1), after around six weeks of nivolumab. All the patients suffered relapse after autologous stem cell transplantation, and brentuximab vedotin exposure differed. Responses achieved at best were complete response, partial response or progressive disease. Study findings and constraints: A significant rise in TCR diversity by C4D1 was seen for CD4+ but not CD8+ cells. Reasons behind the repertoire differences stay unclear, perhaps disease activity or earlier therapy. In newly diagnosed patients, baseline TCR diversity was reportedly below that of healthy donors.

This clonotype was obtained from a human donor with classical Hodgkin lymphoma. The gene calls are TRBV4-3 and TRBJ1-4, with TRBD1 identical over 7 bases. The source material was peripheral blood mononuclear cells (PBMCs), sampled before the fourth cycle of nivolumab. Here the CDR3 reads CASSHPRGQVNEKLFF. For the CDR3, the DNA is TGCGCCAGCAGCCATCCTAGAGGACAGGTTAATGAAAAACTGTTTTTT.